This T cell receptor beta chain was captured in a study of blood T cell repertoires in COVID-19. Study context: The study drew acute and convalescent COVID-19 samples from the United States, Italy and Spain. PBMCs, B-cell-depleted T cells, or T cells provided the cDNA or gDNA that made up the material.

Data came from immunoSEQ multiplex PCR; TCRdb stores just in-frame clones and leaves some out. This table has approximately 300,000 clones, more than 70% appearing once. The CDR3 sequence is 14 residues long. Trimming removed 4 bases at V and 1 base at J, with 10 bases between. Looked up from germline, CDR1 is MGHRA and CDR2 is YSYEKL. The source material was peripheral blood. V and J are TRBV4-1 and TRBJ1-1; D remains unclear. The TCR originated in a woman under 40 with COVID-19, enrolled during active disease. The CDR3 protein is CASSLRVPNTEAFF. The CDR3 bases are TGCGCCAGCAGCCTACGGGTGCCGAACACTGAAGCTTTCTTT.